This TCR beta chain was sequenced during a study of blood T cell repertoires in COVID-19. Study context: Donors in the United States, Italy and Spain gave samples during acute or convalescent COVID-19. PBMCs, B-cell-depleted T cells, or T cells were the source of the cDNA or gDNA that made up the material.

Seattle's enrolled individuals joined amid active infection and were then monitored longitudinally. This CDR3 is built from 14 residues. V lost 6 bases and J 6 bases, leaving 15 bases between the germline ends. The germline V gene encodes CDR1 MNHEY and CDR2 SVGEGT. The authors' processing: Amplification from reference gene primers served as the basis for estimated nucleated cell counts. Clones were sequenced by immunoSEQ multiplex PCR, and TCRdb holds only the in-frame ones, with some missing. V, J and clone size are taken as reported in that table, and D and trimming were inferred from the DNA itself. The sample consists of hundreds of thousands of clones, about 90% of them appearing once.

Sequencing was carried out using peripheral blood. The V call is TRBV6-2 or TRBV6-3, the J call TRBJ1-5; D gene unclear. The TCR originated in a woman aged 25 to 39 with COVID-19, enrolled during active disease. The DNA for the CDR3 is TGTGCCAGCAGCTATACCCACTTTTTTCAGCCCCAGCATTTT. Encoded protein: CASSYTHFFQPQHF.